The T cell receptor beta chain under discussion was sequenced for a study of blood T cell repertoires in COVID-19. Study at large: Material from acute and convalescent COVID-19 was sourced from the United States, Italy and Spain. PBMCs, B-cell-depleted T cells, or T cells provided the cDNA or gDNA that made up the material.

Per the original data handling: Estimates of nucleated cell counts were drawn from the amplification of reference gene primers. Sequenced by immunoSEQ multiplex PCR; TCRdb stores in-frame clones only, minus some. The V and J calls and the clone size are those of that table, but D and trimming were determined from the DNA. The sample consists of 42,000 or so clones, approximately 91% of them appearing once. Trimming took 4 bases from V and 5 from J, leaving 10 bases between them. Germline V gene sequence: CDR1 KGHDR, CDR2 SFDVKD. This CDR3 has 14 amino acids. This clonotype was obtained from a human donor in a cohort sampled during active COVID-19. The chain links TRBV24-1 to TRBJ2-2, with D perhaps matching TRBD1 (5 bases). What was sequenced was peripheral blood. The CDR3, as DNA: TGTGCCACCAGTGACGACAGAGCTACCGGGGAGCTGTTTTTT. This codes for CATSDDRATGELFF.